This T cell receptor (beta chain) was sequenced during a study of blood T cells in healthy people across ages. Combining a sample-barcoded 5' primer with a J-beta primer mix, a second PCR ran for roughly 6 to 11 cycles. TCRdb processed the 5' RACE reads anew with MiXCR; each CDR3 protein has one entry. The sample lists about a million distinct CDR3 sequences, about 53% occurring once. The clonotype comes from a woman aged 55-69 years in good health. The material sequenced was blood.

CDR3 region: CSAKTSGNTDTQYF. In DNA form, the CDR3 reads TGCAGTGCCAAGACGAGCGGAAACACAGATACGCAGTATTTT. The chain joins TRBV20-1 to TRBJ2-3; perhaps TRBD2 as D (5 bases). V gave up 6 bases and J gave up 2 bases, with 15 bases separating them. CDR3 length: 14 residues. Germline values: CDR1 DFQATT, CDR2 SNEGSKA (reference sequence).